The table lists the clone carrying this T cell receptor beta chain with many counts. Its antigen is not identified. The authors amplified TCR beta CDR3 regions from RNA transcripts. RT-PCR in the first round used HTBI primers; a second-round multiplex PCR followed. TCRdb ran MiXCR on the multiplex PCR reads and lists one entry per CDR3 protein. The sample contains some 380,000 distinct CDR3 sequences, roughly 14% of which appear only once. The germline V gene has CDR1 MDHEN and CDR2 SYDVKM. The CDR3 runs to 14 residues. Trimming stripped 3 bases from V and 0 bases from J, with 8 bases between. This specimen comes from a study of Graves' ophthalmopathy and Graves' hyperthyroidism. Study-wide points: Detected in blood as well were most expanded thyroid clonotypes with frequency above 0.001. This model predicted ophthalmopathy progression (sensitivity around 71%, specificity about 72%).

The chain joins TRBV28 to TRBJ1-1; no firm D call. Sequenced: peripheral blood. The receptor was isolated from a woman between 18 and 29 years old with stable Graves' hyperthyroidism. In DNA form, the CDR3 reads TGTGCCAGCAGTTTGGTTACCGTGAACACTGAAGCTTTCTTT. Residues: CASSLVTVNTEAFF.